This TCR beta chain was obtained from a study of cytomegalovirus exposure and HLA in healthy donors. As for this clone: The target antigen is unknown. The junction departs from the called germline gene at one end, perhaps through a read error. Other DNA sequences in the sample encode the same CDR3.

The PCR was carried out with 60 Vbeta primers and 13 Jbeta primers. The repertoire was sequenced with immunoSEQ multiplex PCR; TCRdb's copy has only in-frame clones and lacks some. The table has around 150,000 clones, 75% seen once. In germline, CDR1 is MDHEN, CDR2 SYDVKM. This CDR3 has 15 residues. Study-wide findings and caveats: Among donors in an Asian-associated ancestry cluster, a later analysis reportedly found fewer N-insertions than the roughly 730-donor mean. TRBV6-2, TRBV6-3 and other indistinguishable V segments were excluded. Presence/absence analyses took donor sequencing depth as roughly uniform.

V is TRBV28 and J is TRBJ1-1; TRBD1 is a possible D gene (6 bases). The source is a woman aged 40 to 50 in good health and CMV-seropositive. Sequencing used PBMCs. CDR3 residues: CASTNWGGTNTEAFF. CDR3 sequence (DNA): TGTGCCAGCACCAACTGGGGGGGCACGAACACTGAGGCTTTCTTT.